This T cell receptor (beta chain) was captured by sequencing in a study of a mutant IDH1 vaccine in newly diagnosed glioma. Noted time point: week 47, end of study. The vaccine gave 300 ug of a 20-mer mutant IDH1 peptide subcutaneously per dose. Each tumor in the donors was a new WHO grade 3 or 4 astrocytoma, IDH1-mutant and ATRX-lost. The sample holds one count of this clone. Its antigen is as yet unknown. The CDR3 is made up of 11 amino acids. Germline assignment: CDR1 GTSNPN and CDR2 SVGIG (reference sequence). V lost 2 bases to trimming and J lost 8 bases, with 9 bases between them. Clones were read by immunoSEQ multiplex PCR, and TCRdb kept only the in-frame ones, dropping some. The sample contains approximately 37,000 clones, approximately 82% of which appear only once.

Sequencing was performed on PBMCs, taken from a glioma patient whose treatment included an IDH1 peptide vaccine. This sequence joins TRBV30 and TRBJ1-2, with D perhaps TRBD1 (5 bases). The clonotype was recovered from a man aged 18 to 29 with glioma. Some clones in this sample may be carry-over from other donors' samples. CDR3 DNA: TGTGCCTGGAGTCCGGGGGGGGGCTACACCTTC. Its translation: CAWSPGGGYTF.